The source of this T cell receptor beta chain is a study of Graves' ophthalmopathy and Graves' hyperthyroidism. Study-wide results and limits: A majority of expanded thyroid clonotypes exceeding 0.001 frequency were likewise present in blood.

This clonotype was seen ten or more times. Its specificity is unknown. Aged 18 to 65, hyperthyroidism patients had new diagnoses of under 2 months' duration. RNA transcripts were the source from which TCR beta CDR3 regions were amplified. First-round RT-PCR with HTBI primers preceded a second-round multiplex PCR. Using its own MiXCR run on the multiplex PCR reads, TCRdb lists one record per CDR3 protein. The sample lists over 500,000 distinct CDR3 sequences; about 24% were seen once. This CDR3 contains 14 residues. Germline V gives CDR1 SGHVS, CDR2 FQNEAQ. Trimming cost V 6 bases and J 4 bases, with 15 bases left between them.

Sequences were obtained from peripheral blood. The sequence was obtained from a woman in her late teens or twenties with stable Graves' hyperthyroidism. Some clones in this sample may be carry-over from other donors' samples. The chain is built from TRBV7-8 and TRBJ1-1; D not certain. The CDR3 region is CASSPGRAGTEAFF. CDR3 bases: TGTGCCAGCAGTCCTGGACGGGCGGGCACTGAAGCTTTCTTT.